This T cell receptor (beta chain) comes out of a study of blood T cells in healthy people across ages (dated by TCRdb to about 2015). Turning to the overall study: In model experiments, template switching captured roughly one uniquely barcoded TCR beta cDNA molecule for every two T cells. Using deep sequencing normalized with unique cDNA molecular identifiers, the study measured how TCR beta repertoire diversity changes with age. The donors were split into four age groups: young (average around 16 years), middle-aged (39), aged (over 55) and long-lived (roughly 77). Two additional independent replicas of 1 million unique cDNA reads from the same blood draw were analyzed for two donors (one aged 18 to 30 and one aged 80 or older). Study-wide conclusions, independent of this receptor: The CMV infection status of donors was not known, potentially confounding age-related changes in expanded clonotypes. Observed TCR beta diversity correlated strongly with the percentage of naive T cells measured by flow cytometry. Conclusive comparison of naive and antigen-experienced compartments was prevented by the profiling of bulk unsorted PBMCs. Compared with the aged group, the long-lived group had more naive CD4+ T cells, fewer expanded clones and increased TCR diversity, a pattern suggesting age selection. Total diversity estimates from one million sequenced T cells were considered lower bounds and underestimates. As age increased, observed TCR beta diversity per million T cells dropped in a roughly linear way, and a significant reduction was already evident by age around 41.

Libraries were made using 5' RACE. The sequencer listed for this sample is Illumina HiSeq 2500. A second PCR of about 6 to 12 cycles was performed with a sample-barcoded 5' primer and a J-beta primer mix. A unique molecular identifier was introduced onto each TCR beta cDNA molecule by a template-switch 5' adaptor carrying 12 random nucleotides. Each sample yielded at least 2.5 million CDR3-containing paired-end reads. All of the RNA was converted into first-strand cDNA using the Mint cDNA synthesis kit, with a TRBC-specific oligonucleotide serving as the primer. After uracil-DNA glycosylase treatment, a first 18-cycle PCR used universal primers M1SS and BC2_uni_R on all cDNA. The authors' analysis ran thus. Each sample was normalized by randomly selecting 1 million high-quality reads, each carrying a distinct molecular identifier. Instead of being binned into consensus sequences, reads with shared molecular identifiers were discarded. MiTCR, with a Q25 quality threshold and the strictest error-elimination algorithm, was used for CDR3 identification, clonotype clustering and error correction. A nonparametric unseen species model with Euler transformation was used to estimate lower-bound total TCR beta diversity. TCRdb reanalyzed the raw reads on its own, using fastp at Q25 for trimming and MiXCR for clone calling, and kept in-frame beta chains. Each entry merges the rows of one CDR3 protein and shows their most common DNA and genes. The V and J calls were determined by TCRdb, not by the authors. For this sample there are about 800,000 distinct CDR3 sequences; approximately 25% appear just once. 3% to 4% of the sample is in the top ten clones.

CDR1 and CDR2 were assigned from the germline V gene (reference sequence) as LNHNV and YYDKDF. The CDR3 numbers 16 residues from cysteine through phenylalanine. The CDR3 DNA has 48 bases and is translated from base 1. Relative to germline, V is missing 9 bases and J is missing 3 bases, with 12 bases of the junction outside any gene match. The roughly 37 donors, aged about 6 to 100 years, were systemically healthy Caucasian individuals from Russia. Roughly 9.5 milliliters of peripheral blood were drawn from each donor into EDTA-treated Vacutainer tubes. PBMCs were isolated by Ficoll-Paque density-gradient centrifugation, with at least 6 million obtained per sample. Trizol reagent was used to extract total RNA from PBMCs, with at least 6 micrograms per sample. The percentages of naive CD45RAhigh/CD27high T cells were determined by flow cytometry on a PBMC aliquot from every donor. Remarks on this clonotype: It has no known antigen specificity. No qualities accompany the bases; no much larger clone lies one base away.

These data were also reused for a study on T cells of mothers and their children. From the second report: Nine systemically healthy Caucasian individuals, comprising three mothers and their six children, were included as donors. cDNA synthesis used all of the extracted RNA, with roughly 1.6 ug of RNA in each 15 ul reaction. In the second PCR, the M1S primer introduced both the sample barcodes and 2-4 random nucleotides. More than 8 million TCR beta CDR3 reads were obtained from each mother, and approximately 3 million reads were obtained from each child. TCR recombination output is similarly shaped by thymic selection in related and unrelated pairs, with a minor effect exerted by inherited differences. Normalized repertoire overlap was always found to be slightly, but never significantly, higher in related mother-child pairs than in unrelated mother-child pairs. Persistent microchimeric T cell clones were not detected, at a sensitivity of about 90 clones per million clonotypes. To look for features that set related mother-child pairs apart from unrelated individuals, the researchers ran deep NGS to compare the TCR beta repertoires of mothers and children. The mean age was about 38 +/- 4 years for the mothers and about 10 +/- 4 years for the children. After adapter ligation was performed with NEBNext reagents, the libraries were sequenced on an Illumina HiSeq 2000 with 100+100 nt paired-end reads. To prevent cross-contamination, the mother and child libraries were prepared one month apart and sequenced in separate runs. Between about 500,000 and 2,100,000 distinct TCR beta clonotypes were identified per donor. Naive TCR beta clonotypes were estimated from low-frequency clonotypes matched to each donor's FACS-determined naive share, without sorting.

This clonotype was sampled from a boy between 10 and 17 years old in good health. The sequencing sample was made of blood. The chain couples TRBV15 to TRBJ2-1; 9 of the junction bases match TRBD1. CDR3 loop: CATGTPEDRGYNEQFF. The DNA sequence is given as TGTGCCACTGGCACGCCAGAGGACAGGGGCTACAATGAGCAGTTCTTC.